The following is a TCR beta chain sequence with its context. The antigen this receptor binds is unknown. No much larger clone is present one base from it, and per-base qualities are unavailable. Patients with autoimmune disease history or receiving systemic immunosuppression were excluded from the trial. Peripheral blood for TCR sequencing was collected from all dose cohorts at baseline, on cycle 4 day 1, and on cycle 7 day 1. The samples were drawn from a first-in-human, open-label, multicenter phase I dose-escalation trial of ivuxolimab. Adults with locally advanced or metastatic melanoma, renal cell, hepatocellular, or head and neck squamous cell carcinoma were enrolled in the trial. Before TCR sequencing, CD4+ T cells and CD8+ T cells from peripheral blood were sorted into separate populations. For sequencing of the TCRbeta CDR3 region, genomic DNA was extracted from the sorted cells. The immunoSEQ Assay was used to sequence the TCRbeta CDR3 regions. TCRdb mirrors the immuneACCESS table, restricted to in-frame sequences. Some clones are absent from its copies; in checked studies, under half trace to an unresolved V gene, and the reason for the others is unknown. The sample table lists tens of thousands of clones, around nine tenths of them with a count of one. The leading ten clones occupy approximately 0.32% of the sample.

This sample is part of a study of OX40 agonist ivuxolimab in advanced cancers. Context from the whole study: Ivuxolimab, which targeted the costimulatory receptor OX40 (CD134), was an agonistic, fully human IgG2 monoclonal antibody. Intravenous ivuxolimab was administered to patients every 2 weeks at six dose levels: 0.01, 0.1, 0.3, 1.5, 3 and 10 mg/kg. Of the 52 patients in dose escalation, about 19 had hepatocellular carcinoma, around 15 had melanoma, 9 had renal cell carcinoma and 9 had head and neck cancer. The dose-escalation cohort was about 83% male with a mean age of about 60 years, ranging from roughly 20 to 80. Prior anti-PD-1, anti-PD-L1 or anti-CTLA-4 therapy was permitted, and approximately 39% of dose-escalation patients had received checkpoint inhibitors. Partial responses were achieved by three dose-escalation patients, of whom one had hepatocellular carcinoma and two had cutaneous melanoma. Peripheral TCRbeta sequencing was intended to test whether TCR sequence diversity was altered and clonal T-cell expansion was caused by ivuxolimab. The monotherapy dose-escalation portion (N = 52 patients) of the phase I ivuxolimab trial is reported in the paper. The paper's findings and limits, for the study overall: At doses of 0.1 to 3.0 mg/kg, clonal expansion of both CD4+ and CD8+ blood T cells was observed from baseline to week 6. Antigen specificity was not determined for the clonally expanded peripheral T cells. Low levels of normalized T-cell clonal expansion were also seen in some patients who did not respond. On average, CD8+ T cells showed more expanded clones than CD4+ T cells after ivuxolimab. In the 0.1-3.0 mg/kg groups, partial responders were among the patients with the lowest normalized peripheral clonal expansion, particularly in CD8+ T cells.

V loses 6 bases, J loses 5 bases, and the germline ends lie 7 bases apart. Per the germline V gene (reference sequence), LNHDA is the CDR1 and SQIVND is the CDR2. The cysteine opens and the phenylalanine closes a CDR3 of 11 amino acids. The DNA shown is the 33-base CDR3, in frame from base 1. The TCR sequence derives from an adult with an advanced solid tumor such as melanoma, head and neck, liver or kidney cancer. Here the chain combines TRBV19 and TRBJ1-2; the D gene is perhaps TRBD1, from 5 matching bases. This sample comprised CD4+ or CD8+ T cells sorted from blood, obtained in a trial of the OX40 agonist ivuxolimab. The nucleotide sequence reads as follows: TGTGCCAGTAGCGACAGATATGGCTACACCTTC. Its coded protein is CASSDRYGYTF.